What follows are 22 T cell receptor delta chains derived from one specimen sequenced in a study of gamma-delta T cells after stem cell transplantation. TCRdb re-processed the RT-PCR reads using CATT. The table shows fewer than 12,000 delta-chain clones, with over 1% occurring only once. The sequenced material came from gamma-delta T cells. These TCRs come from a human donor. It is not recorded whose cells these are; they may come from a transplant donor.

The chain combines TRDV2 with TRDJ1; 8 nucleotides line up with TRDD3. Germline V lookup: CDR1 GEAIGNYY, CDR2 EKD. The trim removed 3 bases at V and 4 bases at J, leaving 12 bases unmatched. The CDR3 spans 16 residues. CDR3 in amino acids: CACDPVLGGAIDKLIF. Here the CDR3 DNA reads TGTGCCTGTGACCCAGTACTGGGGGGCGCCATCGATAAACTCATCTTT.

This clone appeared many times. The V and J genes are TRDV2 and TRDJ1; 10 bases fit TRDD3. There are 20 residues in the CDR3. V dropped 1 base and J dropped 0; count of bases not matched to a gene: 16. Looked up from germline, CDR1 is GEAIGNYY and CDR2 is EKD. The CDR3, as DNA: TGTGCCTGTGACACGCTCTTAACCACTGGGGGATCCCGGTACACCGATAAACTCATCTTT. Residues: CACDTLLTTGGSRYTDKLIF.

On this clone itself: This probably arose from a read error, given a far larger clone one base away. This CDR3 is also generated by other DNA sequences in the sample. The chain combines TRDV2 with TRDJ1; 13 bases agree with TRDD3. The CDR3 runs to 17 residues. CDR1 GEAIGNYY and CDR2 EKD come from the germline V gene. Trimming removed 3 bases from V and 5 bases from J; junction bases left unmatched: 11. The CDR3 sequence: CACDPLLGDTGSDKLIF. The CDR3 coding sequence is TGTGCCTGTGACCCCCTACTGGGGGATACGGGATCTGATAAACTCATCTTT.

Concerning this clone itself: This may come from a read error, since a much larger clone is one base off. The same CDR3 arises from other DNA sequences in this sample as well. This sequence joins TRDV2 and TRDJ3; TRDD3 aligns across 9 bases. The CDR3 has 21 amino acids. The germline V gene has CDR1 GEAIGNYY and CDR2 EKD. In nucleotides, the CDR3 is TGCGCCTGTGACACCGGAGGGCTTACTGGGGGAAGCTCCTGGGACACCCGACAGATGTTTTTC. It translates to CACDTGGLTGGSSWDTRQMFF.

About this clone itself: A much larger clone lies one base from this, so it may be a read error. Other DNA sequences in the sample encode the same CDR3. The J gene is TRDJ1, the V gene TRDV2, with 8 nucleotides matching TRDD3. J was trimmed by 1 base and V by 3 bases; bases with no gene match: 15. The CDR3 is made up of 18 amino acids. Germline CDR1 is GEAIGNYY and CDR2 is EKD. The CDR3 region is CACDGLTGGYAVTDKLIF. The CDR3 DNA follows: TGTGCCTGTGACGGGTTAACTGGGGGGTACGCGGTCACCGATAAACTCATCTTT.

This clone was detected only a few times. One base separates it from a far larger clone, so it is likely a read error. In the same sample, other DNA sequences code for this CDR3. The V call is TRDV2, the J call TRDJ1, with 8 bases that match TRDD3. CDR3 length: 17 residues. J gave up 0 bases and V 4 bases, and 12 bases lay outside the gene matches. Germline V CDR1 and CDR2: GEAIGNYY, EKD. The CDR3 nucleotides are TGTGCCTGTGATCTGCTATCTGGGGGACCCTACACCGATAAACTCATCTTT. Translation gives CACDLLSGGPYTDKLIF.

Only a few counts were recorded for this clone. V usage is TRDV2 and J usage is TRDJ1, with 13 bases aligning to TRDD3. After removal of 2 bases from V and 1 base from J, the junction contained 6 bases not matched to a gene. The CDR3 has 17 residues. The V gene's germline CDR1 is GEAIGNYY and CDR2 EKD. CDR3 DNA sequence: TGTGCCTGTGACAAGCTACTGGGGGATACGACCACCGATAAACTCATCTTT. Translated: CACDKLLGDTTTDKLIF.

This clone was seen only a few times. The chain employs TRDV2 and TRDJ3; 7 bases line up with TRDD3. The CDR3 has 17 amino acids. Trimming removed 0 bases from V and 2 bases from J; junction bases left unmatched: 3. Germline V gene sequence: CDR1 GEAIGNYY, CDR2 EKD. CDR3 sequence (DNA): TGTGCCTGTGACACCGGGGGATTTCCCTGGGACACCCGACAGATGTTTTTC. It yields the protein CACDTGGFPWDTRQMFF.

Concerning this clone: TCRdb's listed protein matches a much larger clone and diverges from this DNA's translation at residue 10, likely through a read error; the protein shown comes from the DNA. This rearrangement joins TRDV2 to TRDJ1, with D possibly being TRDD1 (5 bases). From germline, CDR1 is GEAIGNYY and CDR2 EKD. The CDR3 sequence is 15 residues long. The ends were cut back, 2 bases at V and 0 bases at J, with 12 bases in the middle. CDR3 protein: CACDRIDGDTDKLIF. The CDR3 DNA sequence: TGTGCCTGTGACAGAATAGACGGGGACACCGATAAACTCATCTTT.

The chain combines TRDV2 with TRDJ1, with 8 bases lining up with TRDD3. Germline V CDR1 and CDR2: GEAIGNYY, EKD. The CDR3 totals 15 residues. V trimming: 4 bases; J trimming: 1 base; junction bases outside the gene matches: 7. The chain's CDR3 is CACEKLGDRTDKLIF. The CDR3 DNA reads TGTGCCTGTGAGAAGCTGGGGGACCGCACCGATAAACTCATCTTT.

Notes on this clone: This could be a read error, since a much larger clone is one nucleotide away. Other DNA sequences in this specimen translate into the identical CDR3. J is TRDJ1 and V is TRDV2, with D perhaps matching TRDD3 (6 bases). Germline V gene sequence: CDR1 GEAIGNYY, CDR2 EKD. The CDR3 sequence is 17 residues long. The V gene lost 1 base and the J gene lost 0 bases, with 17 bases spanning the gap. The DNA for the CDR3 is TGTGCCTGTGACACTGCTGAACAGGGGGGAGACACCGATAAACTCATCTTT. It yields the protein CACDTAEQGGDTDKLIF.

A word on this clone: A read error is likely here: a far larger clone is one base away. This sample also contains other DNA sequences that code for the same CDR3. The rearrangement joins TRDV1 to TRDJ1; a possible D gene is TRDD3 (5 bases). Germline V CDR1 and CDR2: TSWWSYY, QGS. The CDR3 has 22 amino acids. CDR3 sequence: CALGELGPGDRGRGPYTDKLIF. The CDR3 region has the DNA TGTGCCCTTGGGGAACTAGGTCCTGGTGATCGGGGAAGGGGGCCGTACACCGATAAACTCATCTTT.

Of note for this clone: A far more abundant clone sits one base away, making this likely a read error. Additional DNA sequences in this sample encode the identical CDR3. The J gene is TRDJ1, the V gene TRDV2; maybe TRDD3 (5 bases). The CDR3 contains 13 residues. CDR1 and CDR2 from the germline V gene are GEAIGNYY and EKD. V was pared by 7 bases and J by 1 base, with 12 bases between. CDR3: CACDGLGTDKLIF. The CDR3 DNA reads as TGTGCCTGCGACGGTCTGGGCACCGATAAACTCATCTTT.

This clone was seen a few times. The sample contains more than one DNA sequence encoding this CDR3. The rearrangement uses TRDV2 and TRDJ1; 13 bases match TRDD3. The CDR3 has 17 amino acids. The V gene's germline CDR1 is GEAIGNYY and CDR2 EKD. J lost 3 bases, V lost 3 bases, and 9 bases had no gene match. The CDR3: CACDPVLGDTGSDKLIF. For the CDR3, the DNA is TGTGCCTGTGACCCAGTACTGGGGGATACGGGATCCGATAAACTCATCTTT.

The rearrangement joins TRDV2 to TRDJ1; maybe TRDD3 (6 bases). The CDR3 has 20 amino acids. Trimming cost V 2 bases and J 0 bases, with 27 bases left between them. Germline-derived CDR1 and CDR2 are GEAIGNYY and EKD. The CDR3: CACDILPRLGGALYTDKLIF. CDR3 bases: TGTGCCTGTGACATACTACCCCGATTGGGGGGGGCTTTGTACACCGATAAACTCATCTTT.

This clone has only a few counts. At one end, the junction sequence differs from germline, possibly due to a read error. The chain uses TRDV2 and TRDJ1, with 12 bases lining up with TRDD3. Germline assignment: CDR1 GEAIGNYY and CDR2 EKD. The CDR3 contains 22 residues. The chain's CDR3 is CACGTLLRPGGYGTRDTDKLIF. CDR3 sequence (DNA): TGTGCCTGTGGCACCCTCCTACGTCCTGGGGGATACGGAACCCGCGACACCGATAAACTCATCTTT.

By share of the sample, this clone is medium-sized. The sample carries other DNA sequences with the same CDR3. The chain employs TRDV2 and TRDJ1, with 8 bases matching TRDD3. V was clipped by 3 bases and J by 0 bases; unmatched bases: 17. Germline values: CDR1 GEAIGNYY, CDR2 EKD. CDR3 size: 19 residues. Written as DNA, the CDR3 is TGTGCCTGTGACCCCATGAGCTGGGGGAGCTACGGGGACACCGATAAACTCATCTTT. Translated, it gives CACDPMSWGSYGDTDKLIF.

This clone was seen at least ten times. V usage is TRDV2 and J usage is TRDJ1; 13 bases map to TRDD3. The CDR3 contains 19 residues. Trimming cost V 1 base and J 0 bases; bases outside gene matches: 10. Germline V CDR1 and CDR2: GEAIGNYY, EKD. The CDR3: CACDTLGLTGGYDTDKLIF. CDR3 DNA sequence: TGTGCCTGTGACACATTAGGGCTTACTGGGGGATACGACACCGATAAACTCATCTTT.

On this clone itself: This may stem from a read error, because a much larger clone lies one nucleotide away. The rearrangement joins TRDV2 to TRDJ3; 12 positions match TRDD3. The CDR3 length is 22 residues. Germline CDR1 is GEAIGNYY and CDR2 is EKD. DNA of the CDR3: TGTGCCTGTGACACCGGGGCTACTGGGGGATACCGGCAGACCTGGGACACCCGACAGGTGTTTTTC. This codes for CACDTGATGGYRQTWDTRQVFF.

A few counts support this clone. The chain couples TRDV2 to TRDJ1; 13 bases map to TRDD3. From germline, CDR1 is GEAIGNYY and CDR2 EKD. The CDR3 runs 22 residues. Trimming at V came to 0 bases and at J to 2 bases, leaving 20 bases not matched to a gene. The CDR3 is CACDTLVWGVLGDTRSTDKLIF. CDR3 sequence (DNA): TGTGCCTGTGACACCCTGGTTTGGGGCGTACTGGGGGATACGCGTTCTACCGATAAACTCATCTTT.

This clone was counted many times. The gene calls are TRDV2 and TRDJ1; 13 bases map to TRDD3. J lost 1 base, V lost 3 bases, and 10 bases had no gene match. CDR1 and CDR2 from the germline V gene are GEAIGNYY and EKD. The CDR3 runs 18 residues. The CDR3 region is CACDSLLGDTAGTDKLIF. The CDR3 DNA sequence: TGTGCCTGTGACTCTCTACTGGGGGATACGGCGGGCACCGATAAACTCATCTTT.

A word on this clone: A clone one base away is much larger, so this may be a read error. Within the sample, other DNA sequences also encode this same CDR3. This rearrangement joins TRDV2 to TRDJ3, with no clear D. The CDR3 is made up of 19 amino acids. Germline lookup yields CDR1 GEAIGNYY and CDR2 EKD. The CDR3 loop is CACDTVRTEQVRDTRQMFF. CDR3 sequence (DNA): TGCGCCTGTGACACCGTGCGGACCGAGCAGGTCCGGGACACCCGACAGATGTTTTTC.